A selection of T cell receptor beta chains follows, all from one sample in a study of T cells in Graves' hyperthyroidism and ophthalmopathy. TCRdb used MiXCR to reprocess the multiplex PCR reads, holding one entry per CDR3 protein. The table records 480,000 or so distinct CDR3 sequences, over 45% of them present only once. Specimen: peripheral blood or thyroid tissue (not recorded which). The receptors shown here come from an adult woman with Graves' disease, either hyperthyroidism or ophthalmopathy (not recorded which). The CDR3 runs from the conserved cysteine through the conserved F or W. A D gene is named only where the DNA matches it firmly. The size of a clone is reported for some rows only, either as once, few or many, or as a class for expanded clones.

CDR3aa: CASSQTRYSNQPQHF
CDR3nt: TGCGCCAGCAGCCAAACGCGGTATAGCAATCAGCCCCAGCATTTT
len: 15
abundance: -
d_gene: -
j_gene: TRBJ1-5
v_gene: TRBV4-3

CDR3aa: CARDTGTYYEQYF
CDR3nt: TGTGCTAGAGATACAGGGACCTACTACGAGCAGTACTTC
len: 13
abundance: -
d_gene: -
j_gene: TRBJ2-7
v_gene: TRBV7-8

CDR3aa: CASSPDLGEQYF
CDR3nt: TGTGCCAGCAGCCCGGATCTCGGCGAGCAGTACTTC
len: 12
abundance: few
d_gene: -
j_gene: TRBJ2-7
v_gene: TRBV10-3

CDR3aa: CACSVSPAGLETQYF
CDR3nt: TGTGCCTGCAGCGTCTCGCCAGCGGGCCTCGAGACCCAGTACTTC
len: 15
abundance: -
d_gene: -
j_gene: TRBJ2-5
v_gene: TRBV9

CDR3aa: CASGTLNTGELFF
CDR3nt: TGTGCCAGTGGGACGTTGAACACCGGGGAGCTGTTTTTT
len: 13
abundance: many
d_gene: -
j_gene: TRBJ2-2
v_gene: TRBV28

CDR3aa: CASSIEAGGGHQQETQYF
CDR3nt: TGTGCCAGCAGTATAGAAGCGGGAGGGGGACACCAACAAGAGACCCAGTACTTC
len: 18
abundance: -
d_gene: TRBD2
j_gene: TRBJ2-5
v_gene: TRBV2

CDR3aa: CHSSQDPGTGYTF
CDR3nt: TGTCACAGCAGCCAAGATCCAGGGACTGGCTACACCTTC
len: 13
abundance: -
d_gene: -
j_gene: TRBJ1-2
v_gene: TRBV14

CDR3aa: CASSLPAKETQYF
CDR3nt: TGTGCCAGCAGCTTGCCGGCGAAAGAGACCCAGTACTTC
len: 13
abundance: many
d_gene: -
j_gene: TRBJ2-5
v_gene: TRBV5-4

CDR3aa: CASSLLQETQCF
CDR3nt: TGCGCCAGCAGCTTACTCCAAGAGACCCAGTGCTTC
len: 12
abundance: -
d_gene: -
j_gene: TRBJ2-5
v_gene: TRBV5-1

CDR3aa: CASSRGLQGEKLFF
CDR3nt: TGTGCCAGCAGTCGAGGGCTTCAGGGTGAAAAACTGTTTTTT
len: 14
abundance: -
d_gene: -
j_gene: TRBJ1-4
v_gene: TRBV10-3

CDR3aa: CASSLRDRAYNEQFF
CDR3nt: TGTGCCAGCAGCTTACGGGACAGGGCCTACAATGAGCAGTTCTTC
len: 15
abundance: -
d_gene: TRBD1
j_gene: TRBJ2-1
v_gene: TRBV7-9

CDR3aa: CSAPAPGGLTEAFF
CDR3nt: TGCAGTGCACCCGCCCCGGGAGGGTTGACTGAAGCTTTCTTT
len: 14
abundance: -
d_gene: -
j_gene: TRBJ1-1
v_gene: TRBV20-1

CDR3aa: CASSLLQGGTGEQYF
CDR3nt: TGTGCCAGCAGCTTACTACAGGGCGGGACCGGGGAGCAGTACTTC
len: 15
abundance: -
d_gene: -
j_gene: TRBJ2-7
v_gene: TRBV7-6

CDR3aa: CASRSGTGENQPQHF
CDR3nt: TGTGCCAGCAGGTCCGGGACAGGGGAAAATCAGCCCCAGCATTTT
len: 15
abundance: -
d_gene: TRBD1
j_gene: TRBJ1-5
v_gene: TRBV7-9

CDR3aa: CAISKDRGRLVF
CDR3nt: TGTGCCATCAGTAAGGACAGGGGACGACTTGTTTTT
len: 12
abundance: -
d_gene: TRBD1
j_gene: TRBJ1-4
v_gene: TRBV10-3

CDR3aa: CASGHVGTGELFF
CDR3nt: TGTGCCAGCGGACACGTTGGTACCGGGGAGCTGTTTTTT
len: 13
abundance: -
d_gene: -
j_gene: TRBJ2-2
v_gene: TRBV19

CDR3aa: CASSGPTAPTSGAFF
CDR3nt: TGCGCCAGCAGTGGACCGACAGCCCCTACGTCGGGAGCTTTCTTT
len: 15
abundance: many
d_gene: -
j_gene: TRBJ1-1
v_gene: TRBV10-2

CDR3aa: CSASAMGLAYEQYF
CDR3nt: TGCAGTGCTAGCGCCATGGGACTAGCCTACGAGCAGTACTTC
len: 14
abundance: many
d_gene: TRBD2
j_gene: TRBJ2-7
v_gene: TRBV20-1

CDR3aa: CASSQWGDQPQHF
CDR3nt: TGTGCCAGCAGCCAGTGGGGGGATCAGCCCCAGCATTTT
len: 13
abundance: few
d_gene: -
j_gene: TRBJ1-5
v_gene: TRBV6-2/TRBV6-3

CDR3aa: CASSAGGGDGYTF
CDR3nt: TGTGCCAGCAGCGCCGGAGGGGGCGATGGCTACACCTTC
len: 13
abundance: many
d_gene: TRBD1
j_gene: TRBJ1-2
v_gene: TRBV11-2

CDR3aa: CATSRDPGERAFF
CDR3nt: TGTGCCACCAGCAGAGATCCGGGGGAGCGAGCTTTCTTT
len: 13
abundance: many
d_gene: -
j_gene: TRBJ1-1
v_gene: TRBV15

CDR3aa: CASRRSKNSPLHF
CDR3nt: TGTGCCAGCCGGCGGAGTAAAAACTCACCCCTCCACTTT
len: 13
abundance: few
d_gene: -
j_gene: TRBJ1-6
v_gene: TRBV7-2

CDR3aa: CATSRGGQGETQYF
CDR3nt: TGTGCCACCAGCAGAGGGGGACAGGGTGAGACCCAGTACTTC
len: 14
abundance: many
d_gene: TRBD1
j_gene: TRBJ2-5
v_gene: TRBV15

CDR3aa: CASSLGHPNSPLHF
CDR3nt: TGTGCCAGCAGCTTAGGTCACCCTAATTCACCCCTCCACTTT
len: 14
abundance: -
d_gene: -
j_gene: TRBJ1-6
v_gene: TRBV7-9

CDR3aa: CASSLGLAGSGELFF
CDR3nt: TGTGCCAGCAGTTTAGGGCTAGCGGGATCCGGGGAGCTGTTTTTT
len: 15
abundance: few
d_gene: TRBD2
j_gene: TRBJ2-2
v_gene: TRBV12-3/TRBV12-4

CDR3aa: CASSLLKTGQETQYF
CDR3nt: TGTGCCAGCAGCTTACTCAAGACAGGGCAAGAGACCCAGTACTTC
len: 15
abundance: -
d_gene: TRBD1
j_gene: TRBJ2-5
v_gene: TRBV7-9

CDR3aa: CASRTETTNEKLFF
CDR3nt: TGTGCCAGCAGGACGGAAACAACTAATGAAAAACTGTTTTTT
len: 14
abundance: -
d_gene: -
j_gene: TRBJ1-4
v_gene: TRBV2

CDR3aa: CASSPDLHSYEQYF
CDR3nt: TGTGCCAGCAGCCCAGACTTACACTCCTACGAGCAGTACTTC
len: 14
abundance: many
d_gene: -
j_gene: TRBJ2-7
v_gene: TRBV5-8

CDR3aa: CATSGFEKLFF
CDR3nt: TGTGCCACTTCGGGGTTTGAAAAACTGTTTTTT
len: 11
abundance: -
d_gene: -
j_gene: TRBJ1-4
v_gene: TRBV19

CDR3aa: CASSQGYRGHTEAFF
CDR3nt: TGTGCCAGCAGCCAAGGTTACAGGGGGCACACTGAAGCTTTCTTT
len: 15
abundance: -
d_gene: TRBD1
j_gene: TRBJ1-1
v_gene: TRBV3-1

CDR3aa: CSALGHRDSNQPQHF
CDR3nt: TGCAGTGCCCTAGGGCACCGGGACAGCAATCAGCCCCAGCATTTT
len: 15
abundance: many
d_gene: -
j_gene: TRBJ1-5
v_gene: TRBV20-1

CDR3aa: CASSRQGTSQETQYF
CDR3nt: TGTGCCAGCAGCCGACAAGGCACAAGTCAAGAGACCCAGTACTTC
len: 15
abundance: -
d_gene: -
j_gene: TRBJ2-5
v_gene: TRBV7-9

CDR3aa: CASSYSARGGNTIYF
CDR3nt: TGTGCCAGCAGTTACTCGGCCAGGGGTGGAAACACCATATATTTT
len: 15
abundance: many
d_gene: -
j_gene: TRBJ1-3
v_gene: TRBV6-6

CDR3aa: CASSLYLRDRAFF
CDR3nt: TGTGCCAGCAGCCTCTACCTCCGGGACAGAGCTTTCTTT
len: 13
abundance: -
d_gene: TRBD1
j_gene: TRBJ1-1
v_gene: TRBV7-2

CDR3aa: CSARALQGAHGNTIYF
CDR3nt: TGCAGTGCTAGAGCCCTACAGGGGGCGCATGGAAACACCATATATTTT
len: 16
abundance: -
d_gene: TRBD1
j_gene: TRBJ1-3
v_gene: TRBV20-1

CDR3aa: CASTGLAIQETQYF
CDR3nt: TGTGCCAGCACGGGACTAGCGATACAAGAGACCCAGTACTTC
len: 14
abundance: many
d_gene: TRBD2
j_gene: TRBJ2-5
v_gene: TRBV2